This T cell receptor beta chain was observed in a study of T-cell memory formation after mild COVID-19. Study findings and constraints: Pre-infection memory showed some responding clones, and this suggested that cross-reactive memory joined. A balance of CD4 and CD8 characterized clones contracting day 15 to 85, whereas later expanders leaned CD4+. Chiefly within CM and EM were the contracting CD4+ clones; CD8+ ones were within EMRA.

5'RACE with constant-segment primers built TCRalpha and TCRbeta cDNA libraries with UMIs. Each CDR3 protein gets one entry after TCRdb re-called the 5' RACE reads with MiXCR. The data show some 120,000 distinct CDR3 sequences, about a sixth seen once. V dropped 4 bases and J dropped 6; count of bases not matched to a gene: 8. Per germline, CDR1 MGHRA and CDR2 YSYEKL. There are 15 residues in the CDR3. As for this clonotype: Antigen: not known.

This chain joins TRBV4-1 and TRBJ1-4; 7 bases fit TRBD1. The TCR was taken from an adult woman who had mild COVID-19 (a few samples of this study predate the infection). Cell type and time point are not known. Sequences were obtained from PBMCs or a T cell subset sorted from them (not recorded which). This CDR3 reads CASSRTGTADEKLFF. In DNA form, the CDR3 reads TGCGCCAGCAGCCGCACCGGGACAGCCGATGAAAAACTGTTTTTT.